The T cell receptor beta chain under discussion was sequenced for a study of liver allograft versus peripheral blood T cells (dated by TCRdb to about 2020). Some background on the complete study: In liver transplant recipients, the study looked at T cell receptor repertoires in the peripheral blood and set them against the repertoires found within the transplanted livers. What the study reported, not specific to this receptor: The T cell receptor repertoires within liver allografts were reported to be different from the T cell receptor repertoires detected in peripheral blood.

Germline trimming amounts to 8 bases on V and 0 bases on J, with 9 as the count of junction bases outside the gene matches. The CDR3 starts with the cysteine, ends with the phenylalanine, and has 16 residues. Of all the DNA, just the CDR3 is kept, 48 bases in frame from base 1. The germline V gene yields MGHDK for CDR1 and SYGVNS for CDR2. Many counts were recorded for this clonotype. This clone's antigen is unknown. No clone much larger than this one lies a single base away; base qualities are absent. The data were produced on an Illumina MiSeq. Starting from the raw public reads, TCRdb applied fastp trimming at Q25, assembled clones with MiXCR and retained in-frame beta chains. Rows are unified per CDR3 protein, each entry keeping the most common DNA and genes. The sample table contains about 5,200 distinct CDR3 sequences; only one count was recorded for about 17% of them. In total, the top ten clones hold 54% of the sample.

The chain is encoded by TRBV25-1 joined to TRBJ2-2, with 7 middle bases fitting TRBD2. The clonotype was recovered from a human patient who had a liver transplant. Some T cells may be donor cells from the graft after a transplant. CDR3 region: CASQHGGGPNTGELFF. The sequenced DNA is TGTGCCAGCCAGCACGGGGGAGGGCCGAACACCGGGGAGCTGTTTTTT. The full variable domain, with segments outside the CDR3 supplied by the reference TRBV25-1 and TRBJ2-2 proteins, appears as EADIYQTPRYLVIGTGKKITLECSQTMGHDKMYWYQQDPGMELHLIHYSYGVNSTEKGDLSSESTVSRIRTEHFPLTLESARPSHTSQYLCASQHGGGPNTGELFFGEGSRLTVL.